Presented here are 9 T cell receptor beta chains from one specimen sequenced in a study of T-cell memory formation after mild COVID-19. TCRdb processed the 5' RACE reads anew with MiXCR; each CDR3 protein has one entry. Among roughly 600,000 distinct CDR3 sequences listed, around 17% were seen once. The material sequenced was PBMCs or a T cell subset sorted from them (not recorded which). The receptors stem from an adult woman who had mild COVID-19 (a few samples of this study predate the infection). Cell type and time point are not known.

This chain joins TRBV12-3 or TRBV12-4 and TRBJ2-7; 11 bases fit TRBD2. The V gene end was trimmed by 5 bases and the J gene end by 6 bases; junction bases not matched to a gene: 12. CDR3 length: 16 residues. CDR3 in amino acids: CASSGPGTSGKSEQYF. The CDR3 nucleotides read TGTGCCAGCAGTGGCCCCGGGACTAGCGGAAAGAGCGAGCAGTACTTC.

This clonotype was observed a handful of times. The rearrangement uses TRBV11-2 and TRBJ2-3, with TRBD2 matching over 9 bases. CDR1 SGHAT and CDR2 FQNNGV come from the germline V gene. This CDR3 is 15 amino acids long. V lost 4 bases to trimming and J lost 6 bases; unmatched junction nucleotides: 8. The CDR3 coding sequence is TGTGCCAGCAGCTCCTATAGCGGGAGAGGGGATACGCAGTATTTT. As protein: CASSSYSGRGDTQYF.

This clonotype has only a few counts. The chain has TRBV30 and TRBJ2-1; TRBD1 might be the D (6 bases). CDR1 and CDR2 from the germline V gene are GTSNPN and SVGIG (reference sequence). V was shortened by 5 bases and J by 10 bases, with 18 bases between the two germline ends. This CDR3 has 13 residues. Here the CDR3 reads CAWGYLTGHEQFF. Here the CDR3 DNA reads TGTGCCTGGGGATACCTCACAGGGCACGAGCAGTTCTTC.

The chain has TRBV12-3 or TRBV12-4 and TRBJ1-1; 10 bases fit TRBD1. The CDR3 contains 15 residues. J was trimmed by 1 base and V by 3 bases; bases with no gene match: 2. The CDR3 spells CASSFRTGGNTEAFF. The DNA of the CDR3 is TGTGCCAGCAGTTTTAGGACAGGGGGGAACACTGAAGCTTTCTTT.

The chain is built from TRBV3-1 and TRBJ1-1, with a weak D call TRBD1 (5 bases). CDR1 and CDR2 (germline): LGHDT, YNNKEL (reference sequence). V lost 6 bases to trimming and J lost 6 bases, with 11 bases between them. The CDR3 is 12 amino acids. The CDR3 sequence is CASRSQVSEAFF. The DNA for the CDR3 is TGTGCCAGCAGGTCACAGGTCTCTGAAGCTTTCTTT.

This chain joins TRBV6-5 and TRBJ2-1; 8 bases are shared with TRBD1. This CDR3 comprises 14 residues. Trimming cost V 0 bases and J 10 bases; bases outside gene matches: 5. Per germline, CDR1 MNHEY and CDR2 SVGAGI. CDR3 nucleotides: TGTGCCAGCAGTTACTCGGCAGGGGGCCGCGAGCAGTTCTTC. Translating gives CASSYSAGGREQFF.

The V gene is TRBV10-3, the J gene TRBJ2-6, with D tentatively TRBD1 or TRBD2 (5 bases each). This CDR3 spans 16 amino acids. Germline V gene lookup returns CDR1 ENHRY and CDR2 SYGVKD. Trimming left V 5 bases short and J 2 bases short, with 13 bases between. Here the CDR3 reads CAISNPLGAGANVLTF. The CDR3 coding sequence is TGTGCCATCAGTAACCCTCTGGGGGCTGGGGCCAACGTCCTGACTTTC.

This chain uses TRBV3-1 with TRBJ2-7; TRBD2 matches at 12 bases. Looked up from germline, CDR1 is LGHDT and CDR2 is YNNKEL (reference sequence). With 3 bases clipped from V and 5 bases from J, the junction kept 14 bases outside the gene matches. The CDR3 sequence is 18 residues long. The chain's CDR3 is CASSHRWASGGAYHEQYF. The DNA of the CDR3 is TGTGCCAGCAGCCATCGGTGGGCTAGCGGGGGGGCCTACCACGAGCAGTACTTC.

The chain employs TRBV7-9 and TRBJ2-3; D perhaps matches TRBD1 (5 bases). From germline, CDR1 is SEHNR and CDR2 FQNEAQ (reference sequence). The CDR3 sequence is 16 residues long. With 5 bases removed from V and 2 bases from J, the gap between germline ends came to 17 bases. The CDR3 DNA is TGTGCCAGCAGCGGGTCTTTGGGGCTCGTCACAGATACGCAGTATTTT. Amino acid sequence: CASSGSLGLVTDTQYF.